Each of the 26 T cell receptor beta chains below was sequenced from the same sample in a study of neurological immune-mediated disorders. TCRdb reprocessed the 5' RACE reads via MiXCR and lists one record per CDR3 protein. Altogether about 35,000 distinct CDR3 sequences are present, approximately 4.2% being singletons, with the ten largest covering approximately 2.2%. Sequenced sample: PBMCs. These receptor sequences come from a young man with multiple sclerosis.

This clonotype was observed at least ten times. The V call is TRBV5-1, the J call TRBJ1-2; TRBD1 matches at 7 bases. V was pared by 2 bases and J by 3 bases, with 4 bases of the junction left unmatched. The length of the CDR3 is 14 residues. The germline V gene encodes CDR1 SGHRS and CDR2 YFSETQ. The CDR3 DNA reads as TGCGCCAGCAGCTTAGGACAGGACGACTATGGCTACACCTTC. Residues: CASSLGQDDYGYTF.

In its sample, this clonotype was seen many times. CDR3 in DNA: TGCGCCAGCAGGGCGGCCCCCACCGGGGAGCTGTTTTTT. Its protein is CASRAAPTGELFF. The chain employs TRBV10-1 and TRBJ2-2; D is unclear. Germline V gene sequence: CDR1 WNHNN, CDR2 SYGVQD (reference sequence). This CDR3 has 13 amino acids. V lost 6 bases and J lost 4, with 9 bases in between.

This clonotype was seen ten or more times. The rearrangement uses TRBV20-1 and TRBJ1-6; tentatively, D is TRBD1 (6 bases). Germline lookup yields CDR1 DFQATT and CDR2 SNEGSKA (reference sequence). The CDR3 extends over 16 amino acids. Trimming cost V 4 bases and J 0 bases, with 13 bases left between them. The DNA for the CDR3 is TGCAGTGCTAAGGACAGTTCGAGCTCCTATAATTCACCCCTCCACTTT. Its translation: CSAKDSSSSYNSPLHF.

This clonotype has ten or more counts. At one of its ends the junction is not consistent with the germline gene, which may arise from a read error. The chain joins TRBV3-1 to TRBJ1-2; the D gene is possibly TRBD1 (6 bases). CDR1 LGHDT and CDR2 YNNKEL come from the germline V gene (reference sequence). This CDR3 has 15 amino acids. The CDR3 region has the DNA TGTGCCAGCAACCAATCACCCGGGGGGCAGGATGGCTACACCTTC. Translating it yields CASNQSPGGQDGYTF.

Ten or more counts support this clonotype. The chain has TRBV5-1 and TRBJ2-1; no definite D call. Germline V gene lookup returns CDR1 SGHRS and CDR2 YFSETQ. The CDR3 consists of 12 residues. Trimming took off 5 bases at V and 4 bases at J, with 7 bases between the two ends. The CDR3 bases are TGCGCCAGCAGTTACGATTACAATGAGCAGTTCTTC. It translates to CASSYDYNEQFF.

This clonotype is classed as medium-sized. The V and J genes are TRBV20-1 and TRBJ2-3, with TRBD2 matching over 8 bases. CDR3 length equals 14 residues. Per the germline V gene, CDR1 is DFQATT and CDR2 is SNEGSKA (reference sequence). With V trimmed by 3 bases and J by 3 bases, 5 bases remained unmatched. The CDR3 sequence is CSASWSGGTDTQYF. Here the CDR3 DNA reads TGCAGTGCTAGTTGGAGCGGGGGTACAGATACGCAGTATTTT.

The rearrangement links TRBV12-3 or TRBV12-4 to TRBJ2-1, with D possibly matching TRBD2 (6 bases). V shed 6 bases and J shed 8 bases, with 20 bases lying between them. This CDR3 contains 15 residues. The CDR3, as DNA: TGTGCCAGCAGACCTGGCCGGGCCGGGAGAGATGAGCAGTTCTTC. Translation gives CASRPGRAGRDEQFF.

This clonotype was picked up many times. The chain combines TRBV9 with TRBJ1-2; D ambiguous. The V end was cut by 0 bases, the J end by 5 bases, with 14 bases between. Germline CDR1 is SGDLS and CDR2 is YYNGEE. The CDR3 runs to 15 residues. DNA of the CDR3: TGTGCCAGCAGCGTAGGGGCAGCCACTTTGTATGGCTACACCTTC. It yields the protein CASSVGAATLYGYTF. The variable domain in full, completed from reference TRBV9 and TRBJ1-2, reads DSGVTQTPKHLITATGQRVTLRCSPRSGDLSVYWYQQSLDQGLQFLIQYYNGEERAKGNILERFSAQQFPDLHSELNLSSLELGDSALYFCASSVGAATLYGYTFGSGTRLTVV.

This clonotype was detected ten times or more. The genes are TRBV14 and TRBJ2-4; 7 bases are a match to TRBD1. V shed 1 base, J shed 0 bases, and the junction held 9 bases outside the gene matches. The CDR3 runs to 18 residues. From germline, CDR1 is SGHDN and CDR2 FVKESK. The DNA of the CDR3 is TGTGCCAGCAGCCAAGCTAGACAGGGCCTGCTAGCCAAAAACATTCAGTACTTC. It codes for CASSQARQGLLAKNIQYF.

This clonotype was detected ten times or more. The CDR3 loop reads CASSRPDRAGTEAFF. The DNA of the CDR3 is TGTGCCAGCAGTCGCCCGGACAGGGCTGGCACTGAAGCTTTCTTT. The chain joins TRBV5-5 to TRBJ1-1; 8 nucleotides agree with TRBD1. CDR1 SGHKS and CDR2 YYEKEE come from the germline V gene (reference sequence). This CDR3 is 15 amino acids long. Trimming cost V 5 bases and J 4 bases; bases outside gene matches: 10.

The sample holds a few counts of this clonotype. This chain joins TRBV18 and TRBJ1-5; no firm D call. The CDR3 loop spans 13 amino acids. Germline V gives CDR1 KGHSH, CDR2 LQKENI. V lost 6 bases, J lost 0 bases, and 6 bases lay in between. CDR3 loop: CASSYNSNQPQHF. In nucleotides, the CDR3 is TGTGCCAGCTCCTACAATAGCAATCAGCCCCAGCATTTT. The full variable domain, in which reference TRBV18 and TRBJ1-5 provide the parts outside the CDR3, is NAGVMQNPRHLVRRRGQEARLRCSPMKGHSHVYWYRQLPEEGLKFMVYLQKENIIDESGMPKERFSAEFPKEGPSILRIQQVVRGDSAAYFCASSYNSNQPQHFGDGTRLSIL.

This clonotype was picked up a small number of times. The chain couples TRBV10-3 to TRBJ1-3; 7 positions agree with TRBD1. The CDR3 spans 15 residues. Trimming at V came to 7 bases and at J to 3 bases, leaving 9 bases not matched to a gene. Germline CDR1 ENHRY, CDR2 SYGVKD. CDR3 nucleotides: TGTGCCATCAACTCACAGGGGCCACATGGAAACACCATATATTTT. The encoded protein is CAINSQGPHGNTIYF.

This clonotype appeared many times. The chain recombines TRBV7-2 with TRBJ2-3; 7 nucleotides line up with TRBD1. V trimming: 6 bases; J trimming: 0 bases; junction bases outside the gene matches: 0. The CDR3 has 13 residues. From germline, CDR1 is SGHTA and CDR2 FQGNSA. The CDR3 reads CASRDRSTDTQYF. The DNA of the CDR3 is TGTGCCAGCAGGGACAGGAGCACAGATACGCAGTATTTT. Full variable domain (outside the CDR3, taken from reference TRBV7-2 and TRBJ2-3): GAGVSQSPSNKVTEKGKDVELRCDPISGHTALYWYRQSLGQGLEFLIYFQGNSAPDKSGLPSDRFSAERTGGSVSTLTIQRTQQEDSAVYLCASRDRSTDTQYFGPGTRLTVL.

This clonotype was detected many times. This chain links TRBV10-1 with TRBJ2-2; tentatively, D is TRBD1 (6 bases). CDR1 and CDR2 from the germline V gene are WNHNN and SYGVQD (reference sequence). With 0 bases removed from V and 5 bases from J, the gap between germline ends came to 13 bases. The CDR3 has 16 amino acids. The chain's CDR3 is CASSESKTGGTGELFF. CDR3 nucleotide sequence: TGCGCCAGCAGTGAGTCCAAGACAGGTGGTACCGGGGAGCTGTTTTTT.

A few counts support this clonotype. This sequence joins TRBV18 and TRBJ2-2, with D hard to call. Trimming removed 3 bases from V and 8 bases from J, with 10 bases in between. Germline CDR1 KGHSH, CDR2 LQKENI. The CDR3 consists of 13 residues. This CDR3 is CASSPDVAGELFF. DNA for the CDR3: TGTGCCAGCTCACCGGACGTTGCAGGGGAGCTGTTTTTT.

This clonotype was counted ten times or more. The rearrangement joins TRBV9 to TRBJ2-6, with D perhaps given as TRBD1 or TRBD2 (5 bases each). The ends were cut back, 0 bases at V and 2 bases at J, with 18 bases in the middle. Germline assignment: CDR1 SGDLS and CDR2 YYNGEE. The CDR3 extends over 19 amino acids. CDR3 sequence (DNA): TGTGCCAGCAGCGTAGACCCGGGACGCCTGGTGGCTGGGGCCAACGTCCTGACTTTC. Protein sequence: CASSVDPGRLVAGANVLTF.

This clonotype was found many times. The rearrangement joins TRBV20-1 to TRBJ2-5, with D possibly matching TRBD2 (6 bases). The CDR3 has 15 residues. Trimming cost V 5 bases and J 2 bases, with 18 bases left between them. Germline CDR1 is DFQATT and CDR2 is SNEGSKA (reference sequence). CDR3 amino acids: CSAGVFGGRQETQYF. Here the CDR3 DNA reads TGCAGTGCTGGGGTCTTCGGGGGACGACAAGAGACCCAGTACTTC.

At least ten counts were recorded for this clonotype. The chain couples TRBV24-1 to TRBJ1-1; 8 nucleotides line up with TRBD1. V lost 5 bases, J lost 2 bases, and 3 bases stayed unmatched. Germline V CDR1 and CDR2: KGHDR, SFDVKD. This CDR3 is built from 14 residues. CDR3 protein: CATSVDRENTEAFF. Here the CDR3 DNA reads TGTGCCACCAGTGTGGACAGGGAAAACACTGAAGCTTTCTTT.

This clonotype was counted at least ten times. J is TRBJ2-4 and V is TRBV5-6; 8 bases map to TRBD1. J gave up 7 bases and V 6 bases, and 9 bases lay outside the gene matches. Germline CDR1 is SGHDT and CDR2 is YYEEEE. This CDR3 is 14 amino acids long. CDR3 loop: CASTDAGGINIQYF. The CDR3, as DNA: TGTGCCAGCACGGACGCAGGGGGCATCAACATTCAGTACTTC.

The rearrangement joins TRBV9 to TRBJ2-1; D is unclear. The end of the DNA fits TRBJ2-7 better, so the J call may be wrong. CDR1 is SGDLS and CDR2 is YYNGEE in the germline V gene. This CDR3 region has 14 residues. The CDR3 DNA is TGTGCCAGCAGCGTAGCTTTGCGCTCCTACGAGCAGTACTTC. Translating it yields CASSVALRSYEQYF.

This clonotype occurred many times. The CDR3 coding sequence is TGCAGCGGACTCGTGGGACAGGGGATCTCCTACGAGCAGTACTTC. Its protein product is CSGLVGQGISYEQYF. This sequence joins TRBV29-1 and TRBJ2-7; 10 bases are a match to TRBD1. J was trimmed by 0 bases and V by 7 bases; bases with no gene match: 9. The CDR3 totals 15 residues. Germline CDR1 reads SQVTM; CDR2 reads ANQGSEA.

Concerning this clonotype itself: One end of the junction is discordant with germline, which a read error may explain. This chain joins TRBV5-1 and TRBJ1-6; TRBD1 aligns across 7 bases. This CDR3 is 15 amino acids long. Looked up from germline, CDR1 is SGHRS and CDR2 is YFSETQ. CDR3 region: CASSWDRRGNSPLHF. The DNA for the CDR3 is TGCGCCAGCAGCTGGGACAGACGAGGAAATTCACCCCTACACTTT.

This clonotype was seen at least ten times. Here the CDR3 reads CASSLESRSPLHF. CDR3 DNA: TGTGCCAGCAGCTTAGAGTCGAGGTCACCCCTCCACTTT. The V and J genes are TRBV7-2 and TRBJ1-6; D gene uncertain. There are 13 residues in the CDR3. The ends were cut back, 1 base at V and 10 bases at J, with 8 bases in the middle. Germline values: CDR1 SGHTA, CDR2 FQGNSA.

This clonotype was seen repeatedly, ten times or more. The chain employs TRBV20-1 and TRBJ2-1; D gene unclear. V was trimmed by 4 bases and J by 10 bases, leaving 14 bases between them. This CDR3 has 12 amino acids. Germline V CDR1 and CDR2: DFQATT, SNEGSKA (reference sequence). The CDR3 protein is CSATPKRGEQFF. For the CDR3, the DNA is TGCAGTGCTACCCCAAAAAGAGGAGAGCAGTTCTTC.

This clonotype is labeled as medium-sized. The V and J genes are TRBV20-1 and TRBJ1-1, with D unclear. This CDR3 comprises 12 residues. The germline gives CDR1 DFQATT, CDR2 SNEGSKA (reference sequence). The V end was cut by 3 bases, the J end by 2 bases, with 7 bases between. The CDR3 DNA reads TGCAGTGCTAGTCCCGGAAACACTGAAGCTTTCTTT. It codes for CSASPGNTEAFF.

This clonotype has ten or more counts. CDR3 protein: CSASTGLDGYTF. The CDR3 region has the DNA TGCAGTGCTAGTACAGGATTGGACGGCTACACCTTC. The chain joins TRBV20-1 to TRBJ1-2, with D possibly matching TRBD1 (5 bases). The CDR3 runs to 12 residues. V was pared by 3 bases and J by 8 bases, with 13 bases between. CDR1 is DFQATT and CDR2 is SNEGSKA in the germline V gene (reference sequence).